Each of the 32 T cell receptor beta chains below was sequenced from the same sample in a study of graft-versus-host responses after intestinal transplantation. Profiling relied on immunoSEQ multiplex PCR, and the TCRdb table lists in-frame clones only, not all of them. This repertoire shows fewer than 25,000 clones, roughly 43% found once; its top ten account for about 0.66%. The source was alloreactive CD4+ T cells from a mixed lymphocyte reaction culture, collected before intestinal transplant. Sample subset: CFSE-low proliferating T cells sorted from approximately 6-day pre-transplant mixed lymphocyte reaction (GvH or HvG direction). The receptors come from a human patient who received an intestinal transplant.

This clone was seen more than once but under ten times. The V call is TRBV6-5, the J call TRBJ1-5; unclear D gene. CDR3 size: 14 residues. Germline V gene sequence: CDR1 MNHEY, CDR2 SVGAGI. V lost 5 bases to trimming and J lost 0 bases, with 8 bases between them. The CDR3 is CASSQDYSNQPQHF. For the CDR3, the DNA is TGTGCCAGCAGTCAGGATTATAGCAATCAGCCCCAGCATTTT.

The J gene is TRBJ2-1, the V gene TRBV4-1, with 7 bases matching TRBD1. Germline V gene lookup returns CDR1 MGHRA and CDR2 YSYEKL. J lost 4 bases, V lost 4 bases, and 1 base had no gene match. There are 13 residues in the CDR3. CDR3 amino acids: CASSRQGYNEQFF. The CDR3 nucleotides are TGCGCCAGCAGCCGACAGGGATACAATGAGCAGTTCTTC.

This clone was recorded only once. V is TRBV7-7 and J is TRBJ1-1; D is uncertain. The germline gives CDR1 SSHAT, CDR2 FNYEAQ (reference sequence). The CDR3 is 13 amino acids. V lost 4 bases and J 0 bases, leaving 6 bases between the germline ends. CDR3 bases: TGTGCCAGCAGCTCGTACTTGAACACTGAAGCTTTCTTT. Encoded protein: CASSSYLNTEAFF. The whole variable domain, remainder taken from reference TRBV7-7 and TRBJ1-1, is GAGVSQSPRYKVTKRGQDVTLRCDPISSHATLYWYQQALGQGPEFLTYFNYEAQPDKSGLPSDRFSAERPEGSISTLTIQRTEQRDSAMYRCASSSYLNTEAFFGQGTRLTVV.

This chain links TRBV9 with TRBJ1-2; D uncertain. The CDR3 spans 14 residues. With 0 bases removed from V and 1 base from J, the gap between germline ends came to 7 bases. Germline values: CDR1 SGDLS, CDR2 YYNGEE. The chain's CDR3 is CASSVGGSNYGYTF. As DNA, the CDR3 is TGTGCCAGCAGCGTAGGTGGGAGTAACTATGGCTACACCTTC. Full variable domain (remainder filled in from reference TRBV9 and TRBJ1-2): DSGVTQTPKHLITATGQRVTLRCSPRSGDLSVYWYQQSLDQGLQFLIQYYNGEERAKGNILERFSAQQFPDLHSELNLSSLELGDSALYFCASSVGGSNYGYTFGSGTRLTVV.

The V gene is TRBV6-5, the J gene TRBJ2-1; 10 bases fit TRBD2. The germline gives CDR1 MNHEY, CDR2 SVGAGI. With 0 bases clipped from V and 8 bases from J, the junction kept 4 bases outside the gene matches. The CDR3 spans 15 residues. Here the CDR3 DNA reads TGTGCCAGCAGTTACTCACTAGCGGGATATCATGAGCAGTTCTTC. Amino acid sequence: CASSYSLAGYHEQFF.

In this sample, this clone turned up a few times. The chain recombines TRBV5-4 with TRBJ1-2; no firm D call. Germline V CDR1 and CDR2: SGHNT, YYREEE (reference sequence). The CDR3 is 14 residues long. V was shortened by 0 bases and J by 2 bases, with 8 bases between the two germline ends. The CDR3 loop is CASSLGLLNYGYTF. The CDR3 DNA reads TGTGCCAGCAGCTTGGGTCTCCTAAACTATGGCTACACCTTC.

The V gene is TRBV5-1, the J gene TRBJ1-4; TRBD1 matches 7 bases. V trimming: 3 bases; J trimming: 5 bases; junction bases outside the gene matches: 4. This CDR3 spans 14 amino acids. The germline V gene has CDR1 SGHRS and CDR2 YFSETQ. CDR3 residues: CASSYGTANEKLFF. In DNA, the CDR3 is TGCGCCAGCAGCTACGGGACAGCAAATGAAAAACTGTTTTTT.

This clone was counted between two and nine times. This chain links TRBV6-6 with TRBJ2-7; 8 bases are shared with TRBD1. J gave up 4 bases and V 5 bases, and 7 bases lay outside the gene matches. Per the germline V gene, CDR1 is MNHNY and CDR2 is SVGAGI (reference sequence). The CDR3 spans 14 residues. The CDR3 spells CASSPGGPIYEQYF. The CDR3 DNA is TGTGCCAGCAGTCCAGGGGGCCCGATATACGAGCAGTACTTC.

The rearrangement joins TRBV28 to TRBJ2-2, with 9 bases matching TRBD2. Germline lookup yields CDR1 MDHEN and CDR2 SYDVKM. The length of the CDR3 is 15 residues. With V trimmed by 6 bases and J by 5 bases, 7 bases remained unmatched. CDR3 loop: CASRGTSLRTGELFF. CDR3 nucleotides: TGTGCCAGCAGAGGGACTAGCTTGAGGACCGGGGAGCTGTTTTTT.

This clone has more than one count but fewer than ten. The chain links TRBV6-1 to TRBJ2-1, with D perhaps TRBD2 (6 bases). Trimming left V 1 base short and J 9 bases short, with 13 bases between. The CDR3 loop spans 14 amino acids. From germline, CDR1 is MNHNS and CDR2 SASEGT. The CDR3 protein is CASSEGQPGGEQFF. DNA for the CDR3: TGTGCCAGCAGTGAAGGTCAACCCGGGGGTGAGCAGTTCTTC.

The CDR3 DNA sequence: TGCGCCAGCAGCCTTCCGGGACTCGATACGCAGTATTTT. This translates into CASSLPGLDTQYF. V usage is TRBV5-1 and J usage is TRBJ2-3; possible D gene TRBD2, 6 bases. Germline V gene sequence: CDR1 SGHRS, CDR2 YFSETQ. The V gene lost 4 bases and the J gene lost 6 bases, with 12 bases spanning the gap. The CDR3 is 13 amino acids.

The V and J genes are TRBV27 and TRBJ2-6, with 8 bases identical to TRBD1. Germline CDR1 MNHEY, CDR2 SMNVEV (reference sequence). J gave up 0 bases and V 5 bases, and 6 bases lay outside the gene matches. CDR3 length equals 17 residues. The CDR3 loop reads CASSLFTGGSGANVLTF. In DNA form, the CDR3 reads TGTGCCAGCAGTCTATTCACAGGGGGCTCTGGGGCCAACGTCCTGACTTTC.

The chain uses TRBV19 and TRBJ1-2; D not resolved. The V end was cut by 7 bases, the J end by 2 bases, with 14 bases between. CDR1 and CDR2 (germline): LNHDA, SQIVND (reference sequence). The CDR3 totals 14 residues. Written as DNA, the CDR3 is TGTGCCAGTACCGACCGACGGGTAAACTATGGCTACACCTTC. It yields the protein CASTDRRVNYGYTF. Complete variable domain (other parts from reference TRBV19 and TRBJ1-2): DGGITQSPKYLFRKEGQNVTLSCEQNLNHDAMYWYRQDPGQGLRLIYYSQIVNDFQKGDIAEGYSVSREKKESFPLTVTSAQKNPTAFYLCASTDRRVNYGYTFGSGTRLTVV.

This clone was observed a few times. CDR3 in amino acids: CASSPSFGTDTQYF. The CDR3 coding sequence is TGTGCCAGCAGCCCCAGTTTCGGGACAGATACGCAGTATTTT. The chain has TRBV7-2 and TRBJ2-3; D not certain. V was cut by 5 bases and J by 3 bases, with 12 bases left in between. CDR3 size: 14 residues. From germline, CDR1 is SGHTA and CDR2 FQGNSA.

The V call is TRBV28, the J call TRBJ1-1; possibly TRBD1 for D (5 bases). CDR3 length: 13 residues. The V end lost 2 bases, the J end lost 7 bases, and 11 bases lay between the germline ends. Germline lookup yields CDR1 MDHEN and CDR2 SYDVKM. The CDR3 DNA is TGTGCCAGCAGTTTAAGCGACAGATTTGAAGCTTTCTTT. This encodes CASSLSDRFEAFF.

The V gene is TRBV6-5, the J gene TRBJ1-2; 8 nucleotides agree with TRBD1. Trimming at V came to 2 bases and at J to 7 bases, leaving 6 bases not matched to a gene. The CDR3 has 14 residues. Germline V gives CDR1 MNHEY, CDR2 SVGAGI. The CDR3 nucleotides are TGTGCCAGCAGTTACAATCAGGGGGCTGGTGGCTACACCTTC. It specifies CASSYNQGAGGYTF.

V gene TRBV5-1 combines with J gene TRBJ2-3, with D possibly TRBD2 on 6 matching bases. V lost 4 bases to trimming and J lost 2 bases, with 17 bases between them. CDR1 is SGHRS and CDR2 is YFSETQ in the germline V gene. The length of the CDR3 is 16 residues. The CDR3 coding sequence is TGCGCCAGCAGCCAATACTATGGAGGGAACACAGATACGCAGTATTTT. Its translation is CASSQYYGGNTDTQYF.

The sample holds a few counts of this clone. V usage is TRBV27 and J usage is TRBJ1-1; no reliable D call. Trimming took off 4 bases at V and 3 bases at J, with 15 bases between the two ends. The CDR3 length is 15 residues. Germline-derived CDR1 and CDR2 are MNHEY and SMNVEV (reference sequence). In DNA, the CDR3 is TGTGCCAGCAGTTCTTATTCGGGTCGGGACACTGAAGCTTTCTTT. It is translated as CASSSYSGRDTEAFF.

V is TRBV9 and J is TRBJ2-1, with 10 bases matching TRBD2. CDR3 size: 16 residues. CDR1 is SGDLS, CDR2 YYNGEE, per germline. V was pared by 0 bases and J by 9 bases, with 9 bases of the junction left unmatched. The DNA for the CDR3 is TGTGCCAGCAGCGTAGTAGGGGTAGCGGGAGGAGGTGAGCAGTTCTTC. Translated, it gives CASSVVGVAGGGEQFF.

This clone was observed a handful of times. The CDR3 bases are TGTGCCAGCCGGCGGACAGGGAGAAACACAGATACGCAGTATTTT. Translated: CASRRTGRNTDTQYF. J is TRBJ2-3 and V is TRBV27, with TRBD1 matching over 8 bases. CDR1 is MNHEY and CDR2 is SMNVEV in the germline V gene (reference sequence). This CDR3 contains 15 residues. The junction had 9 bases not matched to a gene; V was cut back by 8 bases and J by 2 bases.

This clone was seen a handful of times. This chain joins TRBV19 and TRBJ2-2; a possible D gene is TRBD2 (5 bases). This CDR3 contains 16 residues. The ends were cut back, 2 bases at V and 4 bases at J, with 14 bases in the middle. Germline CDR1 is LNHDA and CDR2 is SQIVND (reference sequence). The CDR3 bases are TGTGCCAGTAGTATAAATCGAGGGCTAGGCACCGGGGAGCTGTTTTTT. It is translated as CASSINRGLGTGELFF.

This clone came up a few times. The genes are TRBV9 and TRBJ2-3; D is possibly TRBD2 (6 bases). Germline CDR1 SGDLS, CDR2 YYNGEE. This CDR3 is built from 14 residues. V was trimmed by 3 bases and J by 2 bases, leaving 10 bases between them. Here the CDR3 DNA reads TGTGCCAGCAGCGCGGGACTTATCACAGATACGCAGTATTTT. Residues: CASSAGLITDTQYF.

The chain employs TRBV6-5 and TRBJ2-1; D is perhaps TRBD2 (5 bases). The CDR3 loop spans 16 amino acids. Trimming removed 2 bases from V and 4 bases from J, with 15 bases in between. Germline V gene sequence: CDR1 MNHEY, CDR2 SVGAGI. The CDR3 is CASSYTPGLGYNEQFF. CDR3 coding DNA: TGTGCCAGCAGTTACACCCCGGGGTTGGGGTACAATGAGCAGTTCTTC.

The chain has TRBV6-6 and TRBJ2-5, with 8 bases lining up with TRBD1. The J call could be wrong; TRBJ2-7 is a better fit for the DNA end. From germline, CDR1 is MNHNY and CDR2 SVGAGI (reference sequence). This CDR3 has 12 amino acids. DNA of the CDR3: TGTGCCAGCAGTTGGGGACAGGTCGAGCAGTACTTC. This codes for CASSWGQVEQYF.

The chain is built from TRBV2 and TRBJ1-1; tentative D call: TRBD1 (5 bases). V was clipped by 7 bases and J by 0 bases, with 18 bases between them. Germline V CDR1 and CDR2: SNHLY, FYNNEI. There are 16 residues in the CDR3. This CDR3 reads CASKKRGGIMNTEAFF. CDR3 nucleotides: TGTGCCAGCAAGAAGCGGGGGGGGATTATGAACACTGAAGCTTTCTTT. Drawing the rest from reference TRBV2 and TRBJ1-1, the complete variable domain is EPEVTQTPSHQVTQMGQEVILRCVPISNHLYFYWYRQILGQKVEFLVSFYNNEISEKSEIFDDQFSVERPDGSNFTLKIRSTKLEDSAMYFCASKKRGGIMNTEAFFGQGTRLTVV.

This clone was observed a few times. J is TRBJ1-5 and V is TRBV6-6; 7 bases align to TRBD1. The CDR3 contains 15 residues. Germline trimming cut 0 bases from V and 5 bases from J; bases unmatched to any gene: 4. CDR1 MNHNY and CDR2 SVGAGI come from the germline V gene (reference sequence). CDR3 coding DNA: TGTGCCAGCAGTTACTCAACACAGGGGTATCAGCCCCAGCATTTT. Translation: CASSYSTQGYQPQHF.

CDR3 coding DNA: TGTGCCAGCAGCTTTCGGGAGGGCCTATGGAATGAGCAGTTCTTC. Protein product: CASSFREGLWNEQFF. V gene TRBV7-8 combines with J gene TRBJ2-1; 8 positions agree with TRBD2. CDR1 is SGHVS, CDR2 FQNEAQ, per germline. The CDR3 consists of 15 residues. The V and J ends lost 3 bases and 7 bases, in that order; junction bases with no gene match: 8.

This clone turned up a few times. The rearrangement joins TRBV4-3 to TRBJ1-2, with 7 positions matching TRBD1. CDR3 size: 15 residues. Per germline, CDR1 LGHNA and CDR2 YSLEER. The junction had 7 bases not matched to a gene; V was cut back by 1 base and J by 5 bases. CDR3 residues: CASSQVWGRGYGYTF. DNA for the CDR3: TGCGCCAGCAGCCAAGTGTGGGGCAGGGGGTATGGCTACACCTTC.

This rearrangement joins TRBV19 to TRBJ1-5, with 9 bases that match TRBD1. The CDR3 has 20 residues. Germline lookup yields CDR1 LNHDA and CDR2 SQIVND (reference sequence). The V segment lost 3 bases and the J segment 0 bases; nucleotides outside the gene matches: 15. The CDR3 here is CASSISAGTGRSYSNQPQHF. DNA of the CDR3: TGTGCCAGTAGTATTTCGGCCGGGACAGGGAGATCGTATAGCAATCAGCCCCAGCATTTT.

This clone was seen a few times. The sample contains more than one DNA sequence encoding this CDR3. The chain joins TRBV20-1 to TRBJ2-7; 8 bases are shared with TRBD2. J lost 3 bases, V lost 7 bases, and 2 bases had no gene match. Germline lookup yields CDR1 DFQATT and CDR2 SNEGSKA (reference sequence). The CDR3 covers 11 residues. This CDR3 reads CSGAGGYEQYF. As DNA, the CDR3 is TGCAGTGGTGCGGGAGGCTACGAGCAGTACTTC.

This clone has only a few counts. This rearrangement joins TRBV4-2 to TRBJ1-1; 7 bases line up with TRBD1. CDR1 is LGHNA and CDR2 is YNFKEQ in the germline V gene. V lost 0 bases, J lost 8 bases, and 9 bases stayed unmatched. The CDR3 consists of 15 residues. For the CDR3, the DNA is TGTGCCAGCAGCCAAGAAATTACAGGGGCTCGGGAAGCTTTCTTT. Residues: CASSQEITGAREAFF.

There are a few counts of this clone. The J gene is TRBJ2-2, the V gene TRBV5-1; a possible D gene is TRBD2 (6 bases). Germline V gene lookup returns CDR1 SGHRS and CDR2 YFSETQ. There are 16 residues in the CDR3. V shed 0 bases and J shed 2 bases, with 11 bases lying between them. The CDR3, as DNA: TGCGCCAGCAGCTTGGCAAGACTAGGAAACACCGGGGAGCTGTTTTTT. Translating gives CASSLARLGNTGELFF.